These 31 T cell receptor beta chains were sequenced from one sample in a study of a mutant IDH1 vaccine in newly diagnosed glioma. These TCRs' antigens remain unknown. As to time point: week 5, during vaccination. The content of each vaccine dose was 300 ug of mutant IDH1 20-mer peptide, and topical imiquimod accompanied it. Sequencing was performed with immunoSEQ multiplex PCR; in TCRdb, only in-frame clones are kept and a portion is missing. The sample contains roughly 39,000 clones, approximately 80% of which appear only once. Sequenced here: PBMCs, sampled from a glioma patient whose treatment included an IDH1 peptide vaccine. These TCRs come from a man in his forties with glioma.

A word on this clone: A much larger clonotype is one base distant, so this may be a read error. DNA of the CDR3: TGTGCCAGCAGCTTAGTAGAGACCCAGTACTTC. Its translation is CASSLVETQYF. J is TRBJ2-5 and V is TRBV7-9; D unresolved. The CDR3 has 11 amino acids. From germline, CDR1 is SEHNR and CDR2 FQNEAQ (reference sequence). Between the trimmed V and J ends, which lost 1 base and 4 bases, there was a span of 1 base.

The chain uses TRBV11-3 and TRBJ2-5; 8 positions match TRBD2. Germline lookup yields CDR1 SGHNT and CDR2 YENEEA. The CDR3 consists of 13 residues. V shed 4 bases and J 5 bases; nucleotides not matched to a gene: 3. CDR3 nucleotide sequence: TGTGCCAGCAGCTCGGGACTAGAGGAGACCCAGTACTTC. Translated, it gives CASSSGLEETQYF.

This chain links TRBV6-5 with TRBJ1-2; a weak D match, TRBD1 (5 bases). Trimming stripped 6 bases from V and 4 bases from J, with 15 bases between. Germline V CDR1 and CDR2: MNHEY, SVGAGI. The CDR3 has 14 residues. CDR3 residues: CASSQDGAPYGYTF. The CDR3, as DNA: TGTGCCAGCAGCCAAGATGGGGCTCCCTATGGCTACACCTTC.

The CDR3 nucleotides read TGTGCCAGCAGCCGCAGGGGGTCTGGGGCCAACGTCCTGACTTTC. It specifies CASSRRGSGANVLTF. The chain carries TRBV2 and TRBJ2-6; 7 nucleotides align to TRBD1. CDR3 length: 15 residues. V lost 6 bases to trimming and J lost 1 base; unmatched junction nucleotides: 3. Per germline, CDR1 SNHLY and CDR2 FYNNEI.

This chain joins TRBV18 and TRBJ2-7, with 7 nucleotides matching TRBD1. The CDR3 length is 12 residues. The germline V gene encodes CDR1 KGHSH and CDR2 LQKENI. V shed 6 bases, J shed 3 bases, and the junction held 2 bases outside the gene matches. CDR3 region: CASSRDSYEQYF. Here the CDR3 DNA reads TGTGCCAGCTCCCGGGACAGCTACGAGCAGTACTTC.

This chain uses TRBV5-6 with TRBJ2-1, with 9 bases aligning to TRBD2. The germline CDR1 and CDR2 sequences are SGHDT and YYEEEE. V was pared by 5 bases and J by 6 bases, with 12 bases of the junction left unmatched. There are 16 residues in the CDR3. The CDR3 loop is CASRPVLAGSINEQFF. The CDR3 nucleotides read TGTGCCAGCAGACCGGTCCTAGCGGGGTCAATCAATGAGCAGTTCTTC.

Notes on this clone: The same CDR3 also results from other DNA sequences found in this sample. This rearrangement joins TRBV2 to TRBJ1-3; D unclear. The V end was cut by 0 bases, the J end by 0 bases, with 9 bases between. This CDR3 is built from 16 residues. The germline V gene has CDR1 SNHLY and CDR2 FYNNEI. CDR3 amino acids: CASSEAWRSSGNTIYF. The CDR3 nucleotides read TGTGCCAGCAGTGAAGCGTGGCGAAGCTCTGGAAACACCATATATTTT.

The gene calls are TRBV29-1 and TRBJ1-1; D may be TRBD1 (5 bases). Germline assignment: CDR1 SQVTM and CDR2 ANQGSEA. The V and J ends lost 1 base and 2 bases respectively, with 8 bases between them. The CDR3 covers 13 residues. CDR3 coding DNA: TGCAGCGTTGAAGCCGACAGTAACACTGAAGCTTTCTTT. Translating it yields CSVEADSNTEAFF.

This chain uses TRBV9 with TRBJ2-7, with 11 positions matching TRBD2. With 3 bases clipped from V and 3 bases from J, the junction kept 5 bases outside the gene matches. The CDR3 runs to 15 residues. Germline assignment: CDR1 SGDLS and CDR2 YYNGEE. In DNA form, the CDR3 reads TGTGCCAGCAGCGCCTTAGCGGGGGGGCACTACGAGCAGTACTTC. Its protein product is CASSALAGGHYEQYF.

The chain joins TRBV6-6 to TRBJ1-5; D gene uncertain. V was pared by 2 bases and J by 1 base, with 3 bases between. Per germline, CDR1 MNHNY and CDR2 SVGAGI (reference sequence). This CDR3 region has 13 residues. The DNA for the CDR3 is TGTGCCAGCAGTTACGAGAGCAATCAGCCCCAGCATTTT. Encoded protein: CASSYESNQPQHF.

The rearrangement joins TRBV10-2 to TRBJ2-7; D call uncertain. The CDR3 is 12 residues long. Germline V gene data show CDR1 as WSHSY and CDR2 as SAAADI. With 4 bases removed from V and 4 bases from J, the gap between germline ends came to 8 bases. CDR3 in amino acids: CASSGNTYEQYF. The CDR3 DNA is TGCGCCAGCAGTGGGAATACTTACGAGCAGTACTTC.

This clone came up a few times. The genes are TRBV29-1 and TRBJ1-1, with 7 bases fitting TRBD1. Germline assignment: CDR1 SQVTM and CDR2 ANQGSEA. The trim removed 7 bases at V and 1 base at J, leaving 3 bases unmatched. CDR3 length: 12 residues. DNA for the CDR3: TGCAGCGCGGGACAGCAGAACACTGAAGCTTTCTTT. Encoded protein: CSAGQQNTEAFF.

This clone was picked up one time. The J gene is TRBJ2-2, the V gene TRBV6-5, with TRBD2 matching 10 bases. The trim removed 6 bases at V and 2 bases at J, leaving 3 bases unmatched. This CDR3 region has 15 residues. Germline V gene sequence: CDR1 MNHEY, CDR2 SVGAGI. In DNA form, the CDR3 reads TGTGCCAGCAGGCTAGCGGGGGTCAACACCGGGGAGCTGTTTTTT. Translating gives CASRLAGVNTGELFF.

The chain employs TRBV29-1 and TRBJ1-4; D uncertain. Trimming shortened V by 3 bases and J by 8 bases, and 10 bases separated the two germline ends. This CDR3 has 12 residues. In germline, CDR1 is SQVTM, CDR2 ANQGSEA. The CDR3 loop reads CSVDEGNEKLFF. CDR3 in DNA: TGCAGCGTTGACGAGGGTAACGAAAAACTGTTTTTT.

The chain recombines TRBV12-5 with TRBJ2-4, with 9 positions matching TRBD1. The CDR3 contains 13 residues. V dropped 6 bases and J dropped 5; count of bases not matched to a gene: 2. Germline V lookup: CDR1 LGHNT, CDR2 FRNRAP. As DNA, the CDR3 is TGTGCTAGTGGACAGGGGGCCCAAAACATTCAGTACTTC. This sequence encodes CASGQGAQNIQYF.

The rearrangement links TRBV19 to TRBJ2-7; 10 bases match TRBD1. With 3 bases clipped from V and 1 base from J, the junction kept 6 bases outside the gene matches. The CDR3 consists of 16 residues. Germline assignment: CDR1 LNHDA and CDR2 SQIVND (reference sequence). CDR3 protein: CASSMGGTGESYEQYF. CDR3 nucleotides: TGTGCCAGTAGTATGGGGGGGACAGGGGAGTCCTACGAGCAGTACTTC.

The rearrangement links TRBV10-2 to TRBJ1-2; 10 nucleotides align to TRBD1. The germline CDR1 and CDR2 sequences are WSHSY and SAAADI. There are 13 residues in the CDR3. Losses at the gene ends were 10 bases for V and 2 bases for J; bases not matched to a gene: 4. CDR3 nucleotide sequence: TGCGCCACCCGGACAGGGGGAAACTATGGCTACACCTTC. It codes for CATRTGGNYGYTF.

Here the CDR3 reads CASSGPGGPNYGYTF. As DNA, the CDR3 is TGTGCCAGCAGTGGCCCGGGTGGCCCCAACTATGGCTACACCTTC. The genes are TRBV2 and TRBJ1-2, with D unclear. Germline values: CDR1 SNHLY, CDR2 FYNNEI. V lost 4 bases and J 2 bases, leaving 14 bases between the germline ends. The CDR3 length is 15 residues.

The chain links TRBV19 to TRBJ2-2, with 10 bases matching TRBD2. This CDR3 is built from 16 residues. CDR1 and CDR2 (germline): LNHDA, SQIVND (reference sequence). V dropped 3 bases and J dropped 4; count of bases not matched to a gene: 5. For the CDR3, the DNA is TGTGCCAGTAGTATGGAGCGGGGGGGATTCACCGGGGAGCTGTTTTTT. Amino acids: CASSMERGGFTGELFF.

DNA for the CDR3: TGTGCCAGCAGTTACTCGTCGACTTATGGCTACACCTTC. Its protein is CASSYSSTYGYTF. The rearrangement joins TRBV6-5 to TRBJ1-2; no reliable D call. Germline values: CDR1 MNHEY, CDR2 SVGAGI. The V gene lost 0 bases and the J gene lost 5 bases, with 7 bases spanning the gap. This CDR3 region has 13 residues.

This chain uses TRBV5-5 with TRBJ2-7, with TRBD1 as a possible D gene (5 bases). The V end was cut by 1 base, the J end by 3 bases, with 14 bases between. This CDR3 has 15 residues. Germline V gives CDR1 SGHKS, CDR2 YYEKEE (reference sequence). CDR3 DNA sequence: TGTGCCAGCAGCTTGAGACAGTCCGAAGGCTACGAGCAGTACTTC. As protein: CASSLRQSEGYEQYF.

This clone was detected a few times. The gene calls are TRBV10-3 and TRBJ2-7; the D gene is possibly TRBD1 (6 bases). The germline V gene encodes CDR1 ENHRY and CDR2 SYGVKD. CDR3 length: 12 amino acids. Trimming pared 6 bases from V and 13 bases from J, leaving 19 bases between. The CDR3 is CAISTIGTHLYF. The CDR3 DNA follows: TGTGCCATCAGCACGATCGGGACACACCTATACTTC.

V and J are TRBV6-6 and TRBJ1-2; TRBD1 aligns across 9 bases. With V trimmed by 0 bases and J by 7 bases, 9 bases remained unmatched. CDR1 and CDR2 from the germline V gene are MNHNY and SVGAGI (reference sequence). The CDR3 is made up of 16 amino acids. This CDR3 reads CASSYSSSTGGGGYTF. The CDR3 DNA sequence: TGTGCCAGCAGTTACTCCTCGAGTACAGGGGGCGGTGGCTACACCTTC.

The V and J genes are TRBV4-1 and TRBJ2-2, with D possibly matching TRBD1 (6 bases). The CDR3 covers 14 residues. V lost 4 bases and J 6 bases, leaving 12 bases between the germline ends. Germline V lookup: CDR1 MGHRA, CDR2 YSYEKL. The CDR3 DNA follows: TGCGCCAGCAGCCTGACAGGACGGGCCGGGGAGCTGTTTTTT. Translation: CASSLTGRAGELFF.

This clone was seen only a few times. This chain joins TRBV13 and TRBJ1-6, with D perhaps matching TRBD1 (5 bases). The CDR3 has 17 residues. Germline lookup yields CDR1 PRHDT and CDR2 FYEKMQ (reference sequence). Trimming shortened V by 5 bases and J by 5 bases, and 19 bases separated the two germline ends. The CDR3 nucleotides read TGTGCCAGCAGCCTAAACCTAGACAGCACTAATAATTCACCCCTCCACTTT. It translates to CASSLNLDSTNNSPLHF. Full variable domain (missing parts from reference TRBV13 and TRBJ1-6): AAGVIQSPRHLIKEKRETATLKCYPIPRHDTVYWYQQGPGQDPQFLISFYEKMQSDKGSIPDRFSAQQFSDYHSELNMSSLELGDSALYFCASSLNLDSTNNSPLHFGNGTRLTVT.

This clone has just one count. This sequence joins TRBV30 and TRBJ1-2, with 7 nucleotides matching TRBD1. The trim removed 0 bases at V and 4 bases at J, leaving 5 bases unmatched. The CDR3 spans 14 residues. Looked up from germline, CDR1 is GTSNPN and CDR2 is SVGIG (reference sequence). DNA for the CDR3: TGTGCCTGGAGTGTAGGGGGCGGGGCCTATGGCTACACCTTC. Protein product: CAWSVGGGAYGYTF.

The chain employs TRBV4-2 and TRBJ2-1; D gene unclear. Per germline, CDR1 LGHNA and CDR2 YNFKEQ. V dropped 3 bases and J dropped 9 bases, with 9 bases sitting between them. This CDR3 spans 12 amino acids. In DNA, the CDR3 is TGTGCCAGCAGCCAGGTTAACGGTGAGCAGTTCTTC. It codes for CASSQVNGEQFF.

V is TRBV6-5 and J is TRBJ2-5, with D perhaps assigned TRBD1 or TRBD2 (6 bases each). The CDR3 runs to 13 residues. Germline CDR1 and CDR2: MNHEY and SVGAGI. V was clipped by 0 bases and J by 10 bases, with 12 bases between them. CDR3 residues: CASSYSGGRVQYF. The DNA for the CDR3 is TGTGCCAGCAGTTACTCAGGGGGGCGGGTCCAGTACTTC.

This clone came up a few times. V is TRBV12-5 and J is TRBJ1-1, with TRBD1 matching over 10 bases. Trimming removed 3 bases from V and 2 bases from J; junction bases left unmatched: 3. Germline CDR1 LGHNT, CDR2 FRNRAP. This CDR3 is 15 amino acids long. DNA for the CDR3: TGTGCTAGTGGTTTCACGACAGGGGGCAACACTGAAGCTTTCTTT. Residues: CASGFTTGGNTEAFF.

This clone has only a few counts. The rearrangement links TRBV29-1 to TRBJ2-3; TRBD1 or TRBD2 may be the D gene (5 bases each). The germline V gene encodes CDR1 SQVTM and CDR2 ANQGSEA. Trimming took off 5 bases at V and 6 bases at J, with 24 bases between the two ends. There are 16 residues in the CDR3. CDR3 DNA sequence: TGCAGCGTTCTGATGGGACCCGGGGCCAATTTTGATACGCAGTATTTT. Its translation is CSVLMGPGANFDTQYF.

The V and J genes are TRBV5-1 and TRBJ2-5; TRBD2 matches at 15 bases. The CDR3 has 17 amino acids. Germline loops: CDR1 SGHRS, CDR2 YFSETQ. J lost 7 bases, V lost 3 bases, and 10 bases had no gene match. The CDR3 nucleotides read TGCGCCAGCAGCTCGTCCGGGACTAGCGGGGGGCCCGGGACCCAGTACTTC. It specifies CASSSSGTSGGPGTQYF.